This T cell receptor beta chain was identified in a study of blood T cell repertoires in COVID-19. This clone came up once. Produced via immunoSEQ multiplex PCR; TCRdb's table is partial and in-frame only. The data contain roughly 250,000 clones, about 91% of them singletons. This TCR came from a person aged 18 to 35 with COVID-19, enrolled during active disease. The sequencing input was peripheral blood.

The CDR3 bases are TGTGCCATCACCATGGACAGAACGGCCGGGGAGCTGTTTTTT. It codes for CAITMDRTAGELFF. The chain combines TRBV10-3 with TRBJ2-2; D is perhaps TRBD1 (6 bases). The CDR3 contains 14 residues. Germline V gene data show CDR1 as ENHRY and CDR2 as SYGVKD. V was pared by 7 bases and J by 6 bases, with 15 bases between.